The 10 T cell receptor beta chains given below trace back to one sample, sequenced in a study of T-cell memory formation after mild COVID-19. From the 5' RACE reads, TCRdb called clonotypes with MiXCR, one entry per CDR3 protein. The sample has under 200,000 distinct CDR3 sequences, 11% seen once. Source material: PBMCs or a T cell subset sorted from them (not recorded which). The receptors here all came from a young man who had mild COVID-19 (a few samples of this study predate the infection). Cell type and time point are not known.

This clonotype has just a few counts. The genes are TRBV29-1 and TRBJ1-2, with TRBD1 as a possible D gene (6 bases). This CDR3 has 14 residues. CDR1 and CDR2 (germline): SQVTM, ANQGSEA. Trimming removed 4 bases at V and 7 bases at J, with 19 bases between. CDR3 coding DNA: TGCAGCGTTGGAAGGCCCGCAGAAGGGGGTGGCTACACCTTC. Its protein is CSVGRPAEGGGYTF.

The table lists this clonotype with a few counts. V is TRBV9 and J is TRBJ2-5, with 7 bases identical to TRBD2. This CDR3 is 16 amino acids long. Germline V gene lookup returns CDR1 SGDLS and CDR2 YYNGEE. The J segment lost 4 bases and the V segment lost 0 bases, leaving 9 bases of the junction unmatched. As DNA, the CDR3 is TGTGCCAGCAGCGTAGCAGGTGGGGGGGTTCCAGAGACCCAGTACTTC. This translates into CASSVAGGGVPETQYF.

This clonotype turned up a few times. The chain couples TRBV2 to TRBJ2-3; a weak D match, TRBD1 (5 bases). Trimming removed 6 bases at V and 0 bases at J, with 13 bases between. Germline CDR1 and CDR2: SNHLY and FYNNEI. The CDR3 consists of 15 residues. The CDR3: CASRRTPSSTDTQYF. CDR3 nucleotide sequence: TGTGCCAGCAGGAGGACACCCAGTAGCACAGATACGCAGTATTTT.

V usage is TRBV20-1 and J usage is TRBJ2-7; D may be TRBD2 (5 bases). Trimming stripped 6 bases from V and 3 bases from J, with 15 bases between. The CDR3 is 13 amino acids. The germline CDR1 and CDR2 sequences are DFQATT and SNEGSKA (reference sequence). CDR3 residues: CSAGGSAFYEQYF. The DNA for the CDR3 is TGCAGTGCGGGCGGGTCAGCCTTCTACGAGCAGTACTTC.

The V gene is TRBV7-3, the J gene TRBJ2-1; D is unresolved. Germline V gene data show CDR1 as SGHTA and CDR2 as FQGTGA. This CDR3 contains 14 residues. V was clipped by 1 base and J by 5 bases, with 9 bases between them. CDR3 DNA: TGTGCCAGCAGCTTAAACCGGCTTAACAATGAGCAGTTCTTC. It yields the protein CASSLNRLNNEQFF.

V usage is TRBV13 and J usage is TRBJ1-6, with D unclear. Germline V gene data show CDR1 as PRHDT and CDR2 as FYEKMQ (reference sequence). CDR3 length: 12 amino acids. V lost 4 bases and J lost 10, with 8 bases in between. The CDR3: CASSWTGSPLHF. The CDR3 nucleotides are TGTGCCAGCAGCTGGACCGGGTCACCCCTCCACTTT. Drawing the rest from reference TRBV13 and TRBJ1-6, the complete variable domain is AAGVIQSPRHLIKEKRETATLKCYPIPRHDTVYWYQQGPGQDPQFLISFYEKMQSDKGSIPDRFSAQQFSDYHSELNMSSLELGDSALYFCASSWTGSPLHFGNGTRLTVT.

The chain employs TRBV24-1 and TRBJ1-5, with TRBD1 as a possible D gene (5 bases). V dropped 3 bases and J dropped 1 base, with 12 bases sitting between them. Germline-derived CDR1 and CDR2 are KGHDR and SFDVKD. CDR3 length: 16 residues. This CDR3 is CATSDGGSGSNQPQHF. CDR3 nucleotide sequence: TGTGCCACCAGTGATGGCGGCTCAGGGAGCAATCAGCCCCAGCATTTT.

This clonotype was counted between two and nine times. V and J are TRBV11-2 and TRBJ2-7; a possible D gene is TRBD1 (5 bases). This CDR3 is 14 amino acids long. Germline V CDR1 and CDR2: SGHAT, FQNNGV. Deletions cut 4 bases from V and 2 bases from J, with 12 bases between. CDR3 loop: CASSSVTVPYEQYV. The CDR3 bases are TGTGCCAGCAGCTCGGTGACAGTCCCCTACGAGCAGTACGTC.

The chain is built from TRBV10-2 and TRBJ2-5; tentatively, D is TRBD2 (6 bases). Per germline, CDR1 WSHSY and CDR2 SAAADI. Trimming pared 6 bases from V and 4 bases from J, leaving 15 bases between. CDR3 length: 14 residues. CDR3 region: CASRVFGGGETQYF. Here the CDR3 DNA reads TGCGCCAGCAGGGTCTTCGGGGGTGGAGAGACCCAGTACTTC.

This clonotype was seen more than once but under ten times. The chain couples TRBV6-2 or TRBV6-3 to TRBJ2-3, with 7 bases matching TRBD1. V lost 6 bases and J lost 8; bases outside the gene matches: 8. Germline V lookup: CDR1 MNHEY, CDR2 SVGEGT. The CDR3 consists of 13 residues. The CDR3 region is CASRRDRVSTQYF. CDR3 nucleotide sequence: TGTGCCAGCAGAAGAGACAGGGTTTCTACGCAGTATTTT.